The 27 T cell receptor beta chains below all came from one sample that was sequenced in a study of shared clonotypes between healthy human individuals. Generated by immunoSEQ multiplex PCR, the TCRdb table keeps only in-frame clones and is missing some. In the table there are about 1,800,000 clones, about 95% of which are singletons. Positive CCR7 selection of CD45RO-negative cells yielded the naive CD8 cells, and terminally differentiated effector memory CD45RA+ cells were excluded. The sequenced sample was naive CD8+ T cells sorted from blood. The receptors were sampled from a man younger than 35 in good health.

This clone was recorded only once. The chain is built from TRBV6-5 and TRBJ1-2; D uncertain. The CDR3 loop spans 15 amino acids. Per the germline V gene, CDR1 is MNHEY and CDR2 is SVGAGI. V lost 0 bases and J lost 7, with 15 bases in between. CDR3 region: CASSYSSGRGAGYTF. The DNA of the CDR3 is TGTGCCAGCAGTTACTCGAGTGGCAGAGGAGCTGGCTACACCTTC.

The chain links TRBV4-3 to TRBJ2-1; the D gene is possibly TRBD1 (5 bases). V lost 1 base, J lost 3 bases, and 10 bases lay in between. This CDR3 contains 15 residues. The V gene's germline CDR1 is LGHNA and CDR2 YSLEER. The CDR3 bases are TGCGCCAGCAGCCAAGTAGGGGATCTCTACAATGAGCAGTTCTTC. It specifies CASSQVGDLYNEQFF.

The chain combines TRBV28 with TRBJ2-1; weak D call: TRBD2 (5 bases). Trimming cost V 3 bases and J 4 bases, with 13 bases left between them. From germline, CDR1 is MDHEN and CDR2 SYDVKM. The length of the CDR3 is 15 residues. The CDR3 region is CASSFPSSGYNEQFF. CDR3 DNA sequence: TGTGCCAGCAGTTTTCCTAGCTCGGGGTACAATGAGCAGTTCTTC.

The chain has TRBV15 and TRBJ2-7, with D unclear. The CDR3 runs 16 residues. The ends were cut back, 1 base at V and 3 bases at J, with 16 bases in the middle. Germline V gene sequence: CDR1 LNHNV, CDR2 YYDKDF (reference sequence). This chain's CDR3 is CATSRAITGLFYEQYF. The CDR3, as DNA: TGTGCCACCAGCAGAGCTATTACGGGTCTCTTCTACGAGCAGTACTTC.

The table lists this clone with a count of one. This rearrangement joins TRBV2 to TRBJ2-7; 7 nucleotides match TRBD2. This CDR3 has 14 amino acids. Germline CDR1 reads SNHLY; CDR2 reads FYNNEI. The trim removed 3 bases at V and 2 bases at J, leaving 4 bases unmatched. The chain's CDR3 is CASSDGLAAYEQYF. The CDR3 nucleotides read TGTGCCAGCAGTGACGGGCTAGCGGCCTACGAGCAGTACTTC.

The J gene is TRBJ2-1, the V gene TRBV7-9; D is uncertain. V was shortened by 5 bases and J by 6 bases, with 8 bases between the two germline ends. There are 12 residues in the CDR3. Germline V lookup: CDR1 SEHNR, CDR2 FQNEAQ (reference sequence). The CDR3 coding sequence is TGTGCCAGCAGCCCTCAGAGCAATGAGCAGTTCTTC. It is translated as CASSPQSNEQFF.

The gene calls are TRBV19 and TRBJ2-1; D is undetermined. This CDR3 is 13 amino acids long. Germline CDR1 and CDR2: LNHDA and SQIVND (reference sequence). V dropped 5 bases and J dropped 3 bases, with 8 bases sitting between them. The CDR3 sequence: CASSLYDYNEQFF. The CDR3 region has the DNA TGTGCCAGTAGTCTCTACGACTACAATGAGCAGTTCTTC.

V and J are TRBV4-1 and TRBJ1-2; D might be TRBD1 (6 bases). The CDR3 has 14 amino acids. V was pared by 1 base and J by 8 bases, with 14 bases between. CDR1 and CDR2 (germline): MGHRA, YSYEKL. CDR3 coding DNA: TGCGCCAGCAGCCAAGGACAGGAGGAGCGGGGCTACACCTTC. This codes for CASSQGQEERGYTF.

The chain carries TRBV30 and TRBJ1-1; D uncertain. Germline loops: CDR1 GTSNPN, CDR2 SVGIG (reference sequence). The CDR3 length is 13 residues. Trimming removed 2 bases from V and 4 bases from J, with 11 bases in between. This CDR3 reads CAWSSGLGTEAFF. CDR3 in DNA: TGTGCCTGGAGTTCGGGTTTGGGCACTGAAGCTTTCTTT.

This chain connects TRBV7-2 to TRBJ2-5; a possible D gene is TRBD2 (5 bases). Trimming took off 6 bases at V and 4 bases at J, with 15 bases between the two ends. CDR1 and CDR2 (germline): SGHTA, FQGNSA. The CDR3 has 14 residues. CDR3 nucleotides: TGTGCCAGCAGGTCGGGCTTTGCGGGAGAGACCCAGTACTTC. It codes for CASRSGFAGETQYF.

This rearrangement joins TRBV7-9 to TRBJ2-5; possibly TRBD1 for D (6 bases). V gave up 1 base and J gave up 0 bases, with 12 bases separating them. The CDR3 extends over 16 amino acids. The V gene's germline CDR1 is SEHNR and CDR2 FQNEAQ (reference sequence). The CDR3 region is CASSLVVGQYQETQYF. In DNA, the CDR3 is TGTGCCAGCAGCTTAGTGGTGGGACAATACCAAGAGACCCAGTACTTC.

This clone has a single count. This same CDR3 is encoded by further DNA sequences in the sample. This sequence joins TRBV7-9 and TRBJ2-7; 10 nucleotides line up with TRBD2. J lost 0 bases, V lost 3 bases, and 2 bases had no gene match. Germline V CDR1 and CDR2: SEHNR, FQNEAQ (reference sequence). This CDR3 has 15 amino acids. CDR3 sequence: CASSFGTSDSYEQYF. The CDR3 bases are TGTGCCAGCAGCTTCGGGACTAGCGACTCCTACGAGCAGTACTTC.

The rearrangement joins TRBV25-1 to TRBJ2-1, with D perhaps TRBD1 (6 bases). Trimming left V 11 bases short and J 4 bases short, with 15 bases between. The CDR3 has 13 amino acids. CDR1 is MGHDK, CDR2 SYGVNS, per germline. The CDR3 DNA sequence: TGTGCCTGCAACAGGACAGAATACAATGAGCAGTTCTTC. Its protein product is CACNRTEYNEQFF.

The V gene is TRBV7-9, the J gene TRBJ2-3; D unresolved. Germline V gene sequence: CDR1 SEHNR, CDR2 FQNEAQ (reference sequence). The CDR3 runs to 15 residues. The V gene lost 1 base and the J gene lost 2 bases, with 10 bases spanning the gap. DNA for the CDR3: TGTGCCAGCAGCTTAGTGGCAGACCTCACAGATACGCAGTATTTT. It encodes CASSLVADLTDTQYF.

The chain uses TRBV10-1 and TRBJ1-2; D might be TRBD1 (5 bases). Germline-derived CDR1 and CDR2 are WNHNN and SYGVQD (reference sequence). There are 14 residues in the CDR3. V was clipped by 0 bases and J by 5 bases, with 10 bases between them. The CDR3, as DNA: TGCGCCAGCAGTGAGTCGGGACTTAAATATGGCTACACCTTC. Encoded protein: CASSESGLKYGYTF.

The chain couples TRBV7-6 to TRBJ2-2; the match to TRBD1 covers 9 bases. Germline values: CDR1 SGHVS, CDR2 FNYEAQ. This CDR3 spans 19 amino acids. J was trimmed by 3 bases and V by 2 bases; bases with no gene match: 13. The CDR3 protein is CASSLNRGGDRVYTGELFF. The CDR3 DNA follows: TGTGCCAGCAGCTTAAACCGGGGAGGGGACAGGGTGTACACCGGGGAGCTGTTTTTT. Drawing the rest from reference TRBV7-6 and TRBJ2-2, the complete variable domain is GAGVSQSPRYKVTKRGQDVALRCDPISGHVSLYWYRQALGQGPEFLTYFNYEAQQDKSGLPNDRFSAERPEGSISTLTIQRTEQRDSAMYRCASSLNRGGDRVYTGELFFGEGSRLTVL.

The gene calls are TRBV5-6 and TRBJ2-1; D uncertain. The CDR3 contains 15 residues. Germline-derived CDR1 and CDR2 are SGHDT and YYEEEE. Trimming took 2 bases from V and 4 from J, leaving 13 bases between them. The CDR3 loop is CASSFRDDGYNEQFF. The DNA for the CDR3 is TGTGCCAGCAGCTTTCGCGACGACGGTTACAATGAGCAGTTCTTC. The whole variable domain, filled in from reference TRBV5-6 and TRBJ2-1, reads DAGVTQSPTHLIKTRGQQVTLRCSPKSGHDTVSWYQQALGQGPQFIFQYYEEEERQRGNFPDRFSGHQFPNYSSELNVNALLLGDSALYLCASSFRDDGYNEQFFGPGTRLTVL.

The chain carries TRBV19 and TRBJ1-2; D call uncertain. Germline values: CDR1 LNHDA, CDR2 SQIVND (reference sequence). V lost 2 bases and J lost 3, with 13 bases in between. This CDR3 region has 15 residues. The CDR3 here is CASSIIGHKDYGYTF. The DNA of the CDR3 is TGTGCCAGTAGTATAATAGGGCACAAGGACTATGGCTACACCTTC.

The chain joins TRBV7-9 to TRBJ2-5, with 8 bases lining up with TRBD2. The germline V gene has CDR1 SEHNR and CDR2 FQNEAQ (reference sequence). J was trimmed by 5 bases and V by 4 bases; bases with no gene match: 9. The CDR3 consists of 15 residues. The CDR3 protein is CASSYSGAAGETQYF. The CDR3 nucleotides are TGTGCCAGCAGCTATAGCGGGGCGGCGGGGGAGACCCAGTACTTC.

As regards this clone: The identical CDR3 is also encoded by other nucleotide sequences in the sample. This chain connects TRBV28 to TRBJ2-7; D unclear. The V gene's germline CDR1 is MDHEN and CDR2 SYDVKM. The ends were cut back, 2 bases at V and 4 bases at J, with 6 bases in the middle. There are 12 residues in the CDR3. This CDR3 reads CASSLLGYEQYF. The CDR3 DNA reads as TGTGCCAGCAGTTTACTGGGATACGAGCAGTACTTC.

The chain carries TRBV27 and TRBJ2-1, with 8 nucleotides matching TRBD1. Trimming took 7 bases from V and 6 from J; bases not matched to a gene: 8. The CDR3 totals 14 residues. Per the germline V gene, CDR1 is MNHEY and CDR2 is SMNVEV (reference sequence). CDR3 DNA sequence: TGTGCCAGCATTGGGCAGGGGGCGCCCAATGAGCAGTTCTTC. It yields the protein CASIGQGAPNEQFF.

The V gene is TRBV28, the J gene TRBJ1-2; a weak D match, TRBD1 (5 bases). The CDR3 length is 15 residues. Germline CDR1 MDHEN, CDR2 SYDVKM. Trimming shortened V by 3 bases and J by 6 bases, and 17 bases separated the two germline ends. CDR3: CASSLFQGYRDGYTF. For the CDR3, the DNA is TGTGCCAGCAGTTTGTTTCAGGGTTATAGGGATGGCTACACCTTC.

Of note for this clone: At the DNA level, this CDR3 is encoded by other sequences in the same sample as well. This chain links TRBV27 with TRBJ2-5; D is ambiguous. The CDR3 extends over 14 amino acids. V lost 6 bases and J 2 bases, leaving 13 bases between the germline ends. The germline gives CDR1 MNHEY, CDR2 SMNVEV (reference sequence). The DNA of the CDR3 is TGTGCCAGCAGCCCCCTCGGCGTACAAGAGACCCAGTACTTC. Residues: CASSPLGVQETQYF.

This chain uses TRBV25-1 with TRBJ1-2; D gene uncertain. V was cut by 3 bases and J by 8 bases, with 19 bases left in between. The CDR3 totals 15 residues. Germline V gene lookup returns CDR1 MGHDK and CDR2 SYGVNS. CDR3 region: CASSDQAWDPRGYTF. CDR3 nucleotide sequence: TGTGCCAGCAGTGATCAGGCGTGGGATCCTAGGGGCTACACCTTC.

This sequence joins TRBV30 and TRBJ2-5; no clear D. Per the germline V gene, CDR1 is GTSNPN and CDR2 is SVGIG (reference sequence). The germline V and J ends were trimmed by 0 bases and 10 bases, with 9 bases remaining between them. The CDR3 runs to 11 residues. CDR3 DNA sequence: TGTGCCTGGAGTGTAGGGTCGGGCCAGTACTTC. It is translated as CAWSVGSGQYF.

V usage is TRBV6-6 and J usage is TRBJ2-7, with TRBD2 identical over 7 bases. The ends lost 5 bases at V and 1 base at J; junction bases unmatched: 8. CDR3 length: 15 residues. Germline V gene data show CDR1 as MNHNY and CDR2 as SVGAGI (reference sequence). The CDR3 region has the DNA TGTGCCAGCAGTGACCACGGGACTACTTCCTACGAGCAGTACTTC. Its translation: CASSDHGTTSYEQYF.

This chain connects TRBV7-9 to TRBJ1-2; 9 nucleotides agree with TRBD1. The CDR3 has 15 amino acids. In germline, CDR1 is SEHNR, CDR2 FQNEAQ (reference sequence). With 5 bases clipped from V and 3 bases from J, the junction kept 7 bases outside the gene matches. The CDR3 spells CASSAGTGFDYGYTF. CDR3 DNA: TGTGCCAGCAGCGCCGGGACAGGGTTTGACTATGGCTACACCTTC.